The clone carrying this T cell receptor beta chain was picked up one time. The antigen remains unidentified. Germline and genes: mouse. The CDR3 goes on 1 residue after the read ends, and that part is filled in from the germline J gene. Using immunoSEQ multiplex PCR, the repertoire was profiled, and TCRdb retains in-frame clones only, with some absent. In the table there are approximately 3,200 clones, 43% of which are singletons. This entry belongs to a study of tissue T cells after allogeneic stem cell transplantation. Overall study results and limits: Only a limited share of tissue TCRs appeared in blood or spleen. Anatomically similar tissues had similar TCR repertoires within each patient.

In germline, CDR1 is GKSSPN, CDR2 SITVG. CDR3 length: 15 amino acids. V was cut by 0 bases and J by 0 bases, with 12 bases left in between. Noted time point: mouse harvest day 14 after allogeneic transplant. Each mouse received 10^7 T-cell-depleted marrow cells plus 10^6 splenic CD5+ T cells by tail vein. B6 (H2b) cells into BALB/c (H2d) mice; tissues taken at day 7 or 14. The receptor was derived from a female BALB/c mouse given C57BL/6 T cells with graft-versus-host disease after an allogeneic hematopoietic cell transplant. The sequencing sample was made of gut tissue. J is TRBJ2-7 and V is TRBV31, with TRBD2 as a possible D gene (7 bases). This CDR3 reads CAWSLWGPSSYEQYF. Partial CDR3 DNA: TGTGCCTGGAGTCTCTGGGGGCCGAGCTCCTATGAACAGTAC.